This TCR beta chain came from a study of blood T cell repertoires in COVID-19. Study summary: Spain, Italy and the United States supplied samples that represented acute and convalescent COVID-19.

The CDR3 consists of 17 residues. Germline-derived CDR1 and CDR2 are SEHNR and FQNEAQ (reference sequence). V lost 5 bases and J 3 bases, leaving 21 bases between the germline ends. The repertoire was sequenced with immunoSEQ multiplex PCR; TCRdb's copy has only in-frame clones and lacks some. The sample shows 300,000 to 400,000 clones, approximately 90% of them seen only once. The chain joins TRBV7-9 to TRBJ2-3; D unresolved. This TCR was sampled from a man aged 30 to 45 with COVID-19, enrolled during active disease. Sequenced sample: peripheral blood. The CDR3 DNA reads as TGTGCCAGCAGCACCCGGGTCCCCAATTATAGAACAGATACGCAGTATTTT. Amino acids: CASSTRVPNYRTDTQYF.